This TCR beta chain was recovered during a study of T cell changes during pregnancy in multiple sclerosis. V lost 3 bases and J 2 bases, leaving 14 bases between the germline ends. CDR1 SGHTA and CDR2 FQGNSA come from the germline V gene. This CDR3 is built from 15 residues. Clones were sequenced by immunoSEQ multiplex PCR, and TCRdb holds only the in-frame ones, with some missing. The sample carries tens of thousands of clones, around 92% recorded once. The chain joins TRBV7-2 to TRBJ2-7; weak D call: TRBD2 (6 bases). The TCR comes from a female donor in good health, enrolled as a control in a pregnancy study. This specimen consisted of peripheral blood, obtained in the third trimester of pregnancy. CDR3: CASSLGLWGTYEQYF. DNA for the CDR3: TGTGCCAGCAGCTTGGGACTCTGGGGTACCTACGAGCAGTACTTC.